This is a list of T cell receptor beta chains from one sample in a study of cytomegalovirus exposure and HLA in healthy donors. Sequenced by immunoSEQ multiplex PCR; TCRdb stores in-frame clones only, minus some. The sample holds roughly 110,000 clones, around 76% seen once. The sequenced material came from PBMCs. Receptors were obtained from a woman between 40 and 55 years old in good health and CMV-seropositive. Both conserved end residues are part of each CDR3. A D gene is named only where the DNA matches it firmly. Not every row has a clone size; where given, it reads once, few, many or a size class.

NA TRBJ1-1 TRBV5-1 NA TGCGCCAGCAGCTTGGTATCGGGTCCGAACACTGAAGCTTTCTTT CASSLVSGPNTEAFF
NA TRBJ2-3 TRBV12-5 NA TGTGCTAGTGGTTTGGTTCTAGATACGCAGTATTTT CASGLVLDTQYF
NA TRBJ1-5 TRBV5-1 NA TGCGCCAGCAGCTTGGGGACACCAAATCAGCCCCAGCATTTT CASSLGTPNQPQHF
TRBD2 TRBJ2-2 TRBV11-2 NA TGTGCCAGCAGCCCCTGGGCCGGGGGGGCCTTCGGGGAGCTGTTTTTT CASSPWAGGAFGELFF
NA TRBJ1-4 TRBV10-3 few TGTGCCATCAGTGAGGGCGGATTAGGCGAAAAACTGTTTTTT CAISEGGLGEKLFF
NA TRBJ2-5 TRBV9 few TGTGCCAGCAGCCTTGGACAGATCCAAGAGACCCAGTACTTC CASSLGQIQETQYF
NA TRBJ1-2 TRBV30 NA TGTGCCTGGAACAGACTAGATTCCCTCTATGGCTACACCTTC CAWNRLDSLYGYTF
TRBD1 TRBJ1-2 TRBV15 NA TGTGCCACCAGCAGAGATATGGGGGACAGGGGCTATGGCTACACCTTC CATSRDMGDRGYGYTF
TRBD2 TRBJ2-2 TRBV9 NA TGTGCCAGCAGCCTTCCTCAAGGGACTAGCGGGGGCCGGAACACCGGGGAGCTGTTTTTT CASSLPQGTSGGRNTGELFF
NA TRBJ1-4 TRBV5-1 NA TGCGCCAGCTCCTGGCTCGGGAAGTATGAAAAACTGTTTTTT CASSWLGKYEKLFF
NA TRBJ1-1 TRBV7-6 NA TGTGCCAGCAGCTTAGCAGAACAGGGTTACACTGAAGCTTTCTTT CASSLAEQGYTEAFF
TRBD1 TRBJ2-2 TRBV7-2 NA TGTGCCAGCAGCGTGATTTCCGGGACAGGCAACACCGGGGAGCTGTTTTTT CASSVISGTGNTGELFF
TRBD2 TRBJ2-5 TRBV2 NA TGTGCCAGTGCCGGGACTAGCGGGGGGTATACCGCCCAGTACTTC CASAGTSGGYTAQYF
NA TRBJ1-1 TRBV19 once TGTGCCAGTACAAAGTGGGAGGGGACTGAAGCTTTCTTT CASTKWEGTEAFF
NA TRBJ2-7 TRBV13 NA TGTGCCAGCAGCCCCACACCCTCTTCCATCTACGAGCAGTACTTC CASSPTPSSIYEQYF
TRBD1 TRBJ2-7 TRBV11-2 NA TGTGCCAGCAGCTTAGGTACAGGGGACGAGCAGTACTTC CASSLGTGDEQYF
NA TRBJ1-6 TRBV19 NA TGTGCCAGTAAGACAATGATGGGTTCACCCCTCCACTTT CASKTMMGSPLHF
TRBD1 TRBJ1-4 TRBV2 few TGTGCCAGCTACCCGGGACAGGCATCTAATGAAAAACTGTTTTTT CASYPGQASNEKLFF
NA TRBJ2-7 TRBV30 NA TGTGCCTGGAGTAGGGTGGACTCTCCGTACTTC CAWSRVDSPYF
NA TRBJ2-7 TRBV5-1 NA TGCGCCAGCAGCTTCGCAGGGTTGTACGAGCAGTACTTC CASSFAGLYEQYF
TRBD1 TRBJ2-7 TRBV29-1 NA TGCAGCGTGGGACAGGACGAGCAGTACTTC CSVGQDEQYF
NA TRBJ1-1 TRBV5-6 NA TGTGCCAGCAGCTTGGTATGGGCCCCCACTGAAGCTTTCTTT CASSLVWAPTEAFF
NA TRBJ1-1 TRBV5-1 few TGCGCCAGCAGCCCGACGGGACAAGACACTGAAGCTTTCTTT CASSPTGQDTEAFF
NA TRBJ1-1 TRBV1 few TGCACCAGCAGCCAAAAAGGGGGACGGGAAGCTTTCTTT CTSSQKGGREAFF
TRBD1 TRBJ2-5 TRBV5-1 NA TGCGCCAGCAGCTTGGGACAGGGGAGTTGGGAGACCCAGTACTTC CASSLGQGSWETQYF
TRBD1 TRBJ1-1 TRBV7-9 once TGTGCCAGCAGCTTGATTAAACAGGGGACTGAAGCTTTCTTT CASSLIKQGTEAFF
NA TRBJ1-1 TRBV19 NA TGTGCCAGTAGATACACCGGGACAAGGAACACTGAAGCTTTCTTT CASRYTGTRNTEAFF
NA TRBJ2-7 TRBV5-1 NA TGCGCCAGCAGCAAACAGGACTCCTACGAGCAGTACTTC CASSKQDSYEQYF
NA TRBJ2-5 TRBV6-5 NA TGTGCCAGCTACCCATCCGGGCAAGAGACCCAGTACTTC CASYPSGQETQYF
NA TRBJ2-5 TRBV30 NA TGTGCCTGGAGAGAGGCTAGCACCGAGACCCAGTACTTC CAWREASTETQYF
TRBD1 TRBJ1-2 TRBV6-6 NA TGTGCCAGCAGGGGGACAGGGTTTGGCTACACCTTC CASRGTGFGYTF
TRBD1 TRBJ2-7 TRBV6-1 once TGTGCCAGCAGTGAAGGCTTAGGGACAGATGTCTACGAGCAGTACTTC CASSEGLGTDVYEQYF
TRBD1 TRBJ2-5 TRBV6-5 large TGTGCCAGCAAGGGGGCTTCGGCGGGCCAAGAGACCCAGTACTTC CASKGASAGQETQYF
NA TRBJ1-1 TRBV6-6 few TGTGCCAGCACAACACAGGGTTGGACTGAAGCTTTCTTT CASTTQGWTEAFF
NA TRBJ1-5 TRBV2 NA TGTGCCAGCAGTCGTCGGAGGGGGCCCCAGCATTTT CASSRRRGPQHF
TRBD1 TRBJ1-2 TRBV6-5 NA TGTGCCAGCAGTCCAGACAGGGACTATGGCTACACCTTC CASSPDRDYGYTF
NA TRBJ1-1 TRBV19 NA TGTGCCAGTAGTGGGTACAGGGATCGGAACACTGAAGCTTTCTTT CASSGYRDRNTEAFF
NA TRBJ1-5 TRBV30 few TGTGCCTGGAGTGCGAATTCGGATCAGCCCCAGCATTTT CAWSANSDQPQHF
NA TRBJ2-6 TRBV6-1 NA TGTGCCAGCAACGCGCGGTTCTCTGGGGCCAACGTCCTGACTTTC CASNARFSGANVLTF
NA TRBJ1-2 TRBV9 NA TGTGCCAGCAGCCCCAGGCAGGGCTATAACTATGGCTACACCTTC CASSPRQGYNYGYTF
NA TRBJ2-7 TRBV15 few TGTGCCACCAGCAGAGATCTGCAGGGTCCCTACGAGCAGTACTTC CATSRDLQGPYEQYF
NA TRBJ2-1 TRBV5-1 few TGCGCCAGCAGCTTGTCTGTGGGGGCCGGGGTGGATGAGCAGTTCTTC CASSLSVGAGVDEQFF
NA TRBJ2-7 TRBV11-2 NA TGTGCCAGCAGCTTCCAGGGCTACGAGCAGTACTTC CASSFQGYEQYF
TRBD1 TRBJ1-6 TRBV5-1 once TGCGCCAGCAGCACTTCGGGACAGTCTCATAATTCACCCCTCCACTTT CASSTSGQSHNSPLHF
TRBD1 TRBJ1-2 TRBV6-4 NA TGTGCCAGCAGGGCCGAAGGGGGCGGAGGAGGCTACACCTTC CASRAEGGGGGYTF
NA TRBJ1-1 TRBV5-1 NA TGCGCCAGCAGCTTGGCGGGGGGATTCGAGACTGAAGCTTTCTTT CASSLAGGFETEAFF
NA TRBJ2-7 TRBV20-1 once TGCAGTGCTAGGCAGGCCTACGAGCAGTACTTC CSARQAYEQYF
NA TRBJ1-4 TRBV6-6 NA TGTGCCAGCAGTTACTCCGGGGAAAATAATGAAAAACTGTTTTTT CASSYSGENNEKLFF
NA TRBJ1-4 TRBV7-6 NA TGTGCCAGCAACAGCAATAATGAAAAACTGTTTTTT CASNSNNEKLFF